The 21 T cell receptor beta chains in this list originate from one sample, sequenced in a study of lymphopenia after photon versus proton radiotherapy. Clones were read by immunoSEQ multiplex PCR, and TCRdb kept only the in-frame ones, dropping some. The sample includes about 18,000 clones, 92% of them seen just once. Here the sequenced sample was peripheral blood, taken from a patient treated with photon-based radiotherapy. These TCRs come from a woman aged 40 to 55 with cholangiocarcinoma.

The gene calls are TRBV27 and TRBJ2-7, with 7 bases identical to TRBD1. Germline V gives CDR1 MNHEY, CDR2 SMNVEV (reference sequence). The CDR3 is 14 amino acids. The V segment lost 5 bases and the J segment 4 bases; nucleotides outside the gene matches: 8. CDR3 amino acids: CASSVRTGQYEQYF. The CDR3 nucleotides read TGTGCCAGCAGTGTAAGGACAGGACAGTACGAGCAGTACTTC.

The genes are TRBV7-2 and TRBJ1-1, with a tentative D call TRBD1 (5 bases). Germline CDR1 SGHTA, CDR2 FQGNSA. V was clipped by 4 bases and J by 4 bases, with 13 bases between them. This CDR3 contains 14 residues. CDR3 sequence (DNA): TGTGCCAGCAGCTCGACTTGGGGCGGCACTGAAGCTTTCTTT. Translating gives CASSSTWGGTEAFF.

The chain has TRBV5-4 and TRBJ2-5; 7 bases match TRBD1. The CDR3 contains 15 residues. CDR1 SGHNT and CDR2 YYREEE come from the germline V gene (reference sequence). V was pared by 5 bases and J by 0 bases, with 7 bases of the junction left unmatched. The CDR3 DNA reads as TGTGCCAGCAGACTGGACAGGACACACCAAGAGACCCAGTACTTC. Translated: CASRLDRTHQETQYF.

This CDR3 is CASSQGQGHLLGYTF. In DNA form, the CDR3 reads TGCGCCAGCAGCCAGGGACAGGGGCACCTCCTGGGCTACACCTTC. The V call is TRBV5-1, the J call TRBJ1-2, with 10 bases lining up with TRBD1. There are 15 residues in the CDR3. Germline V gives CDR1 SGHRS, CDR2 YFSETQ. The ends lost 4 bases at V and 8 bases at J; junction bases unmatched: 11. Full variable domain (outside the CDR3, taken from reference TRBV5-1 and TRBJ1-2): KAGVTQTPRYLIKTRGQQVTLSCSPISGHRSVSWYQQTPGQGLQFLFEYFSETQRNKGNFPGRFSGRQFSNSRSEMNVSTLELGDSALYLCASSQGQGHLLGYTFGSGTRLTVV.

The V call is TRBV30, the J call TRBJ1-5; the D gene is possibly TRBD1 (5 bases). The germline V gene encodes CDR1 GTSNPN and CDR2 SVGIG (reference sequence). The CDR3 length is 14 residues. V shed 1 base and J shed 0 bases, with 7 bases lying between them. CDR3 residues: CAWSGGYSNQPQHF. The CDR3 DNA follows: TGTGCCTGGAGTGGGGGCTATAGCAATCAGCCCCAGCATTTT.

V is TRBV13 and J is TRBJ1-2; D gene unclear. Germline-derived CDR1 and CDR2 are PRHDT and FYEKMQ (reference sequence). V lost 4 bases, J lost 5 bases, and 29 bases lay in between. This CDR3 is 19 amino acids long. The CDR3 loop reads CASSYLHIAVAASSYGYTF. The CDR3 nucleotides are TGTGCCAGCAGCTATTTACATATAGCCGTCGCGGCGAGCTCGTATGGCTACACCTTC.

This rearrangement joins TRBV29-1 to TRBJ2-7, with D perhaps TRBD1 or TRBD2 (5 bases each). V was cut by 6 bases and J by 0 bases, with 12 bases left in between. CDR3 size: 13 residues. Germline V gene data show CDR1 as SQVTM and CDR2 as ANQGSEA. The CDR3 protein is CSVRGESSYEQYF. CDR3 nucleotides: TGCAGCGTGAGGGGTGAGAGCTCCTACGAGCAGTACTTC.

The J gene is TRBJ2-3, the V gene TRBV25-1; 7 nucleotides align to TRBD1. This CDR3 comprises 13 residues. Trimming at V came to 7 bases and at J to 0 bases, leaving 1 base not matched to a gene. Germline-derived CDR1 and CDR2 are MGHDK and SYGVNS. The CDR3: CASKGQSTDTQYF. For the CDR3, the DNA is TGTGCCAGCAAGGGACAGAGCACAGATACGCAGTATTTT.

The V and J genes are TRBV27 and TRBJ2-3, with 7 nucleotides matching TRBD1. The V and J ends lost 5 bases and 2 bases, in that order; junction bases with no gene match: 7. This CDR3 is 15 amino acids long. Germline V CDR1 and CDR2: MNHEY, SMNVEV (reference sequence). CDR3 residues: CASSKPGQNTDTQYF. The CDR3 DNA reads as TGTGCCAGCAGTAAACCGGGACAGAACACAGATACGCAGTATTTT.

The rearrangement links TRBV28 to TRBJ2-7, with 11 bases identical to TRBD2. Germline CDR1 and CDR2: MDHEN and SYDVKM. The trim removed 3 bases at V and 3 bases at J, leaving 7 bases unmatched. This CDR3 is built from 16 residues. CDR3 nucleotides: TGTGCCAGCAGTTTTGACGGGACTAGCGGTCACTACGAGCAGTACTTC. Its translation: CASSFDGTSGHYEQYF.

Only one count was recorded for this clone. The chain links TRBV11-2 to TRBJ1-1; D is perhaps TRBD1 (5 bases). The CDR3 covers 13 residues. Trimming took 6 bases from V and 1 from J, leaving 9 bases between them. CDR1 and CDR2 from the germline V gene are SGHAT and FQNNGV. CDR3 in amino acids: CASSSTGNTEAFF. The CDR3, as DNA: TGTGCCAGCAGTTCCACAGGGAACACTGAAGCTTTCTTT. Full variable domain (missing parts from reference TRBV11-2 and TRBJ1-1): EAGVAQSPRYKIIEKRQSVAFWCNPISGHATLYWYQQILGQGPKLLIQFQNNGVVDDSQLPKDRFSAERLKGVDSTLKIQPAKLEDSAVYLCASSSTGNTEAFFGQGTRLTVV.

In its sample, this clone was seen once. The chain employs TRBV28 and TRBJ2-2; D is perhaps TRBD1 (6 bases). Germline assignment: CDR1 MDHEN and CDR2 SYDVKM. The CDR3 contains 14 residues. Between the trimmed V and J ends, which lost 7 bases and 6 bases, there was a span of 15 bases. CDR3: CASKGDVPPGELFF. DNA for the CDR3: TGTGCCAGCAAGGGGGATGTACCGCCCGGGGAGCTGTTTTTT.

CDR3 residues: CASSVGWEWRGELFF. The CDR3 DNA reads as TGTGCCAGCAGCGTAGGGTGGGAGTGGCGCGGGGAGCTGTTTTTT. V gene TRBV9 combines with J gene TRBJ2-2; maybe TRBD2 (5 bases). With 0 bases removed from V and 7 bases from J, the gap between germline ends came to 13 bases. This CDR3 is 15 amino acids long. Germline CDR1 reads SGDLS; CDR2 reads YYNGEE.

This chain joins TRBV5-1 and TRBJ2-1; the match to TRBD2 covers 13 bases. The length of the CDR3 is 19 residues. Germline CDR1 SGHRS, CDR2 YFSETQ. The trim removed 0 bases at V and 3 bases at J, leaving 9 bases unmatched. CDR3: CASSLAGGLAGLVYNEQFF. The CDR3 DNA reads as TGCGCCAGCAGCTTGGCAGGGGGACTAGCGGGGCTTGTCTACAATGAGCAGTTCTTC.

The chain employs TRBV29-1 and TRBJ1-4; D unclear. Looked up from germline, CDR1 is SQVTM and CDR2 is ANQGSEA. V was pared by 6 bases and J by 7 bases, with 18 bases between. The CDR3 has 14 residues. This chain's CDR3 is CSVTGPNEGEKLFF. The CDR3 DNA reads TGCAGCGTGACGGGCCCCAATGAGGGTGAAAAACTGTTTTTT. The whole variable domain, filled in from reference TRBV29-1 and TRBJ1-4, reads SAVISQKPSRDICQRGTSLTIQCQVDSQVTMMFWYRQQPGQSLTLIATANQGSEATYESGFVIDKFPISRPNLTFSTLTVSNMSPEDSSIYLCSVTGPNEGEKLFFGSGTQLSVL.

This chain links TRBV27 with TRBJ2-7; 10 bases are shared with TRBD1. This CDR3 comprises 15 residues. After removal of 3 bases from V and 5 bases from J, the junction contained 7 bases not matched to a gene. Germline values: CDR1 MNHEY, CDR2 SMNVEV (reference sequence). CDR3 DNA: TGTGCCAGCAGTTTTGTCGGGACAGGGGACAACGAGCAGTACTTC. Translation: CASSFVGTGDNEQYF.

In nucleotides, the CDR3 is TGTGCCAGCAGTTTCCAAGGGGGCACTGAAGCTTTCTTT. It translates to CASSFQGGTEAFF. The chain joins TRBV6-6 to TRBJ1-1; tentatively, D is TRBD1 (6 bases). The germline CDR1 and CDR2 sequences are MNHNY and SVGAGI (reference sequence). This CDR3 spans 13 amino acids. Trimming shortened V by 4 bases and J by 4 bases, and 10 bases separated the two germline ends.

This chain connects TRBV11-3 to TRBJ2-5; 10 bases line up with TRBD1. The length of the CDR3 is 15 residues. CDR1 SGHNT and CDR2 YENEEA come from the germline V gene. Trimming at V came to 5 bases and at J to 4 bases, leaving 7 bases not matched to a gene. The CDR3 DNA sequence: TGTGCCAGCAGCCGCGGGACAGGGGAGGGAGAGACCCAGTACTTC. It is translated as CASSRGTGEGETQYF.

This clone was observed a handful of times. This chain connects TRBV9 to TRBJ1-6, with 9 bases that match TRBD1. Germline trimming cut 0 bases from V and 9 bases from J; bases unmatched to any gene: 7. Germline V gene data show CDR1 as SGDLS and CDR2 as YYNGEE. There are 16 residues in the CDR3. The CDR3 sequence is CASSVDIRTGVSPLHF. CDR3 DNA sequence: TGTGCCAGCAGCGTAGATATCAGGACAGGGGTTTCACCCCTCCACTTT.

The chain has TRBV19 and TRBJ1-5, with D possibly matching TRBD1 (5 bases). The ends were cut back, 5 bases at V and 3 bases at J, with 8 bases in the middle. In germline, CDR1 is LNHDA, CDR2 SQIVND (reference sequence). CDR3 size: 13 residues. CDR3 sequence: CASSWGDNQPQHF. The CDR3 DNA reads as TGTGCCAGTAGTTGGGGGGACAATCAGCCCCAGCATTTT.

The V gene is TRBV9, the J gene TRBJ2-7; D remains ambiguous. V lost 0 bases to trimming and J lost 2 bases, with 9 bases between them. The V gene's germline CDR1 is SGDLS and CDR2 YYNGEE. The CDR3 totals 14 residues. CDR3 in amino acids: CASSVDVGTYEQYF. The CDR3 DNA follows: TGTGCCAGCAGCGTAGACGTAGGGACCTACGAGCAGTACTTC.